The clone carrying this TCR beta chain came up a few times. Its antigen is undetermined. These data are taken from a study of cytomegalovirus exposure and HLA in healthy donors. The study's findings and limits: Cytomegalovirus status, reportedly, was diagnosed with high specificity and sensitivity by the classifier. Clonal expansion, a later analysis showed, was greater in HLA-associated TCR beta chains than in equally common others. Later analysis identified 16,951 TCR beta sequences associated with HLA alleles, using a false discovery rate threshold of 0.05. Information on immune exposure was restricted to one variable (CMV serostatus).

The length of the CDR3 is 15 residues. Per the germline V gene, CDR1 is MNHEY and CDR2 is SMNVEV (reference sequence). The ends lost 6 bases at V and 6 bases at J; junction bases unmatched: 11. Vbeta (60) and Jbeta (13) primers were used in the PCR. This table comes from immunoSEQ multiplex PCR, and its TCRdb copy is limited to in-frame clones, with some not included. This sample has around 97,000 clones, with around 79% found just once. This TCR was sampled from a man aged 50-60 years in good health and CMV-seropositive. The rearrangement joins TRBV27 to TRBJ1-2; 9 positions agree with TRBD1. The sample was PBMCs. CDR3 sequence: CASRETGGNTNGYTF. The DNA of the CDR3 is TGTGCCAGCAGGGAGACAGGGGGTAACACCAATGGCTACACCTTC.